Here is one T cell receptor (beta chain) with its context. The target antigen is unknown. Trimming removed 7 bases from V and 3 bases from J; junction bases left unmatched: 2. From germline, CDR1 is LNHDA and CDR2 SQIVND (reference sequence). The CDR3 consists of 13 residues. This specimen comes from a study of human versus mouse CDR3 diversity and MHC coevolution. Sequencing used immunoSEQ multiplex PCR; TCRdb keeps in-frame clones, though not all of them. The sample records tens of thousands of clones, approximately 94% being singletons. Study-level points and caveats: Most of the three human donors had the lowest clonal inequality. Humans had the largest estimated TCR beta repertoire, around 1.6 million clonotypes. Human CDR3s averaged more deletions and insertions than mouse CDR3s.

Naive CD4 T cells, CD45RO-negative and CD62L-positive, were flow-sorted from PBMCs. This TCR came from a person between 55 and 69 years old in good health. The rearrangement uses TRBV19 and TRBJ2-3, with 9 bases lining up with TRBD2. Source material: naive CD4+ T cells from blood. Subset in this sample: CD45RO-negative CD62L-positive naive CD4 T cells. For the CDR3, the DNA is TGTGCCAGTATCCTAGCGGGAACAGATACGCAGTATTTT. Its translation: CASILAGTDTQYF.